This note documents a single T cell receptor beta chain sequence. This clonotype showed up many times. Its antigen is not yet known. No quality values exist for individual bases; no much larger clone is one base distant. Libraries of naive CD8 T cells were generated from about 21,000 to 970,000 sorted cells, with 10%, 30% or 50% of the purified RNA used. On a BD FACSAria II, naive CD8 T cells were FACS-sorted as CD8+CD4-CCR7+CD45RA+ and collected into RLT Plus buffer. Detection sensitivity was tested by spiking Jurkat RNA equal to roughly nine TCR copies' worth into samples containing roughly 19,000-1,100,000 naive CD8 T cells. Enrichment of CD8 T cells was performed with RosetteSep CD8+ T Cell Enrichment Cocktail and Ficoll-Paque, after which ACK red cell lysis was carried out. The sample originates from a study of molecular identifiers for immune sequencing clone quantification (dated by TCRdb to 2016 to 2019). For the wider study: For a replicate experiment, RNA from approximately 20,000 or 100,000 naive CD8 T cells was divided into five aliquots, of which four were sequenced. The study was a methods study using CD8 T cells to benchmark molecular-identifier clustering-based TCR repertoire sequencing (MIDCIRS) and TCR RNA copy counting. The study at large found these results: When barcode sub-clustering was omitted, TCR diversity was inflated by chimeric consensus sequences, with chimeras reaching as high as 47%. Modeling gave roughly 2.9 recovered TCR RNA copies per cell versus 9.5 to 10 by digital PCR, implying 25% to 30% capture efficiency. In CMV-specific effector cells, clones with more than 20 RNA copies contained over 97% of molecules, whereas in naive cells such clones contained under 1% of molecules. The naive libraries included spiked-in Jurkat TCR RNA (10 copies' worth), and this Jurkat TCR RNA is not part of the donor repertoire. Highly expanded clone sizes could be underestimated if identical TCR molecules share a barcode. Even against a background of 850,000 to 1,000,000 naive CD8 T cells, spiked-in Jurkat TCR RNA amounting to a single cell's worth was reported to be detectable.

Library method: PCR. Instrument on record: Illumina HiSeq 4000. Preparation of bulk TCR libraries followed a previously described approach, with the TCR primers listed in Table S5. Total RNA was purified with the Qiagen AllPrep DNA/RNA kit. Before analysis, reads from multiple sequencing runs of one library were combined. In the source study's methods: Reads were retained only if their TCR constant sequence matched exactly, and those retained reads were trimmed to 150 nt and grouped according to their 12-nt molecular barcodes. Reads inside each barcode group were sub-clustered using a 15% Levenshtein threshold, and a quality-weighted consensus sequence was constructed for each RNA molecule. Non-functional sequences were discarded, and so were lower-count sequences lying one edit away from another sequence. Based on fitting two negative binomial distributions, any barcode sub-cluster with under 20% of the maximum read count was discarded. TCRdb reprocessing: public reads trimmed at Q25 with fastp, clones called with MiXCR, in-frame beta chains kept. Every entry covers one CDR3 protein and lists the most common genes and DNA from its rows. Here the V and J calls rest on TCRdb's processing, not on the authors' analysis. The sample yields just under 650,000 distinct CDR3 sequences; 15% to 20% were counted once. 0.85% of the sample rests with the top ten.

Relative to germline, V is missing 0 bases and J is missing 6 bases, with 7 bases of the junction outside any gene match. The CDR3 covers 15 residues, taking in both the cysteine and the phenylalanine. Only the CDR3 DNA is retained, 45 bases long and in frame from the first base. CDR1 SGDLS and CDR2 YYNGEE are derived from the germline V gene. The clonotype originates from a human donor in good health. Some libraries in this study had Jurkat cell RNA spiked in. The V gene is TRBV9 and the J gene is TRBJ2-3, with TRBD1 matching 7 junction bases. The sequencing sample was made of naive CD8+ T cells from blood, with Jurkat cell RNA spiked in. The sample's cell subset or site, from its label and the paper: FACS-sorted CD8+CD4-CCR7+CD45RA+ naive T cells. The sequenced DNA is TGTGCCAGCAGCGTAGGTGAGGGGGCCGAGGATACGCAGTATTTT. The resulting protein is CASSVGEGAEDTQYF.